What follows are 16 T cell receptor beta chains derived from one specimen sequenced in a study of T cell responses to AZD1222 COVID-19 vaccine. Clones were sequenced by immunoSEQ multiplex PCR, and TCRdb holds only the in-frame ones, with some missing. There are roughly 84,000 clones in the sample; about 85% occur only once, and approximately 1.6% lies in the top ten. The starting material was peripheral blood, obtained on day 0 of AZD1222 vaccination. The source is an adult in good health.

CDR3: CASSVQQGPQHF. The CDR3 region has the DNA TGTGCCAGCAGTGTACAGCAGGGGCCCCAGCATTTT. This chain joins TRBV12-3 or TRBV12-4 and TRBJ1-5; possibly TRBD1 for D (5 bases). The CDR3 length is 12 residues. Trimming cost V 5 bases and J 9 bases, with 11 bases left between them.

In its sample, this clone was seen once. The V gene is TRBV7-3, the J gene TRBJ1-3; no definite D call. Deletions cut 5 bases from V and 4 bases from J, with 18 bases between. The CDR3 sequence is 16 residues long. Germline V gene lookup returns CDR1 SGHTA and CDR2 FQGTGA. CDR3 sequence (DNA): TGTGCCAGCAGCCCAGGCGGCCAGCTTGGGGGAAACACCATATATTTT. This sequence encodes CASSPGGQLGGNTIYF. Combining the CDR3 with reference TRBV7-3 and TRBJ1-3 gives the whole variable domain GAGVSQTPSNKVTEKGKYVELRCDPISGHTALYWYRQSLGQGPEFLIYFQGTGAADDSGLPNDRFFAVRPEGSVSTLKIQRTERGDSAVYLCASSPGGQLGGNTIYFGEGSWLTVV.

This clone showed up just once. CDR3 bases: TGTGCCAGCATACTGACTTATGGCTACACCTTC. It yields the protein CASILTYGYTF. The chain couples TRBV2 to TRBJ1-2; D is ambiguous. Germline lookup yields CDR1 SNHLY and CDR2 FYNNEI. Trimming took off 7 bases at V and 5 bases at J, with 8 bases between the two ends. The CDR3 runs 11 residues.

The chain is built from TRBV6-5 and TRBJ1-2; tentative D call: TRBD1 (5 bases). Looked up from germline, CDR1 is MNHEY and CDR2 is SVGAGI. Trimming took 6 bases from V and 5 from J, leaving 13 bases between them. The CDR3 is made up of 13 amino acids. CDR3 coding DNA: TGTGCCAGCAGGGGAATTGAGGGGTATGGCTACACCTTC. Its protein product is CASRGIEGYGYTF.

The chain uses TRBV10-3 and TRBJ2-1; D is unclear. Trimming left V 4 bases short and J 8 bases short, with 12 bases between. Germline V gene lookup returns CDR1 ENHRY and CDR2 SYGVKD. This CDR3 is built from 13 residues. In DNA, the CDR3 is TGTGCCATCAGTGTAGAAGGGATGGATGAGCAGTTCTTC. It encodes CAISVEGMDEQFF.

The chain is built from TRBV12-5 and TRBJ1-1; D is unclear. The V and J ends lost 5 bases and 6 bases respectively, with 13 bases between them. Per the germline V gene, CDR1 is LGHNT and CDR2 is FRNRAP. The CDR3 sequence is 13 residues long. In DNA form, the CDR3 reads TGTGCTAGTGGTCTCCTCCAGAGCCCTGAAGCTTTCTTT. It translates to CASGLLQSPEAFF.

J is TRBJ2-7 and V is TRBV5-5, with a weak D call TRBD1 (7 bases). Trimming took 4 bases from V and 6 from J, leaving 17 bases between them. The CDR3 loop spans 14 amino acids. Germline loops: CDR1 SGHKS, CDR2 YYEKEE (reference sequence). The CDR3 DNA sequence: TGTGCCAGCAGCCCGCGGGACAGATCAGCCGAGCAGTACTTC. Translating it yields CASSPRDRSAEQYF.

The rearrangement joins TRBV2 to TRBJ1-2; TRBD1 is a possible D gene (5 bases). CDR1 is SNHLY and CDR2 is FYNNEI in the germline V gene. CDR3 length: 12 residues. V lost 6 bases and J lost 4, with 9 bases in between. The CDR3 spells CASRPGPYGYTF. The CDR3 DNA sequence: TGTGCCAGCAGACCAGGGCCCTATGGCTACACCTTC. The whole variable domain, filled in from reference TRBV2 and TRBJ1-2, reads EPEVTQTPSHQVTQMGQEVILRCVPISNHLYFYWYRQILGQKVEFLVSFYNNEISEKSEIFDDQFSVERPDGSNFTLKIRSTKLEDSAMYFCASRPGPYGYTFGSGTRLTVV.

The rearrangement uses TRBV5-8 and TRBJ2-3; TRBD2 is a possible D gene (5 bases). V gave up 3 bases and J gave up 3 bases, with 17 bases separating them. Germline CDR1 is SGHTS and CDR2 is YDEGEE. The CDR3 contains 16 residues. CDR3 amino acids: CASSYGTSSFTDTQYF. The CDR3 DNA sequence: TGTGCCAGCAGCTACGGAACTAGTTCTTTTACAGATACGCAGTATTTT.

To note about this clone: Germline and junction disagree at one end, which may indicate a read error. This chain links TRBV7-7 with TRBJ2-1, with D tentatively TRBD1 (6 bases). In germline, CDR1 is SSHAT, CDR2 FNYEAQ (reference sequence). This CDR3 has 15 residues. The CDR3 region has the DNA TGTGCTAGCAGCCAAGCCCGGACAGCATACAATGAGCAGTTCTTC. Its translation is CASSQARTAYNEQFF.

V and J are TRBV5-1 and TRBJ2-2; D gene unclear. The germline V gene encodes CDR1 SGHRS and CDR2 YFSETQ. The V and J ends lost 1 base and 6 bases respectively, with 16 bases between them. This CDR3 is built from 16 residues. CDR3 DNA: TGCGCCAGCAGCTTGAGGGATCCCACTTCAGCCGGGGAGCTGTTTTTT. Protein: CASSLRDPTSAGELFF.

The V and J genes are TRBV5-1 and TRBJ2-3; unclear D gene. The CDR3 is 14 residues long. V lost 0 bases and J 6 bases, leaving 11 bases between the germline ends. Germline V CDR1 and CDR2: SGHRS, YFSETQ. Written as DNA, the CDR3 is TGCGCCAGCAGCTTGGCGGCCTCACAGGATACGCAGTATTTT. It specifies CASSLAASQDTQYF.

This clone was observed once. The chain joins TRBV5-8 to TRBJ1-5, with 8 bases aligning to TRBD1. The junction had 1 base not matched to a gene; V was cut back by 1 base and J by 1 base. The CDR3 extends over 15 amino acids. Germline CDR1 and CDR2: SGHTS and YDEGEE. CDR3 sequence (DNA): TGTGCCAGCAGCTTGTACAGGGGGAGCAATCAGCCCCAGCATTTT. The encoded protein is CASSLYRGSNQPQHF.

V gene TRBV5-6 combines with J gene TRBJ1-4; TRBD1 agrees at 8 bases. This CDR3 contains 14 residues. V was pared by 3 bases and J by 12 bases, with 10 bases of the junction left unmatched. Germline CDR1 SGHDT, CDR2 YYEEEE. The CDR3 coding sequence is TGTGCCAGCAGCTCCGCACAGGGGGGAATTGAACTGTTTTTT. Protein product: CASSSAQGGIELFF.

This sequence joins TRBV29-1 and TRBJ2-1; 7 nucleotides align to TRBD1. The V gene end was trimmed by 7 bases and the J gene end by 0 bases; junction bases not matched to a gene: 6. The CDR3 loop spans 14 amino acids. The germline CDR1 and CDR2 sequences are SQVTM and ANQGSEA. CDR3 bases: TGCAGCGCAAACAGGGGAAGCTCCTACAATGAGCAGTTCTTC. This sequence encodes CSANRGSSYNEQFF.

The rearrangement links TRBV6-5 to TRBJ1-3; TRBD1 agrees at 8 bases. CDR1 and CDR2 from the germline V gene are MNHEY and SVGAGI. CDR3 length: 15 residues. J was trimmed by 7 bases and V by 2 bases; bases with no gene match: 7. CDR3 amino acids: CASSYTRTGWNTIYF. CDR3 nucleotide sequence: TGTGCCAGCAGTTACACACGGACAGGGTGGAACACCATATATTTT.